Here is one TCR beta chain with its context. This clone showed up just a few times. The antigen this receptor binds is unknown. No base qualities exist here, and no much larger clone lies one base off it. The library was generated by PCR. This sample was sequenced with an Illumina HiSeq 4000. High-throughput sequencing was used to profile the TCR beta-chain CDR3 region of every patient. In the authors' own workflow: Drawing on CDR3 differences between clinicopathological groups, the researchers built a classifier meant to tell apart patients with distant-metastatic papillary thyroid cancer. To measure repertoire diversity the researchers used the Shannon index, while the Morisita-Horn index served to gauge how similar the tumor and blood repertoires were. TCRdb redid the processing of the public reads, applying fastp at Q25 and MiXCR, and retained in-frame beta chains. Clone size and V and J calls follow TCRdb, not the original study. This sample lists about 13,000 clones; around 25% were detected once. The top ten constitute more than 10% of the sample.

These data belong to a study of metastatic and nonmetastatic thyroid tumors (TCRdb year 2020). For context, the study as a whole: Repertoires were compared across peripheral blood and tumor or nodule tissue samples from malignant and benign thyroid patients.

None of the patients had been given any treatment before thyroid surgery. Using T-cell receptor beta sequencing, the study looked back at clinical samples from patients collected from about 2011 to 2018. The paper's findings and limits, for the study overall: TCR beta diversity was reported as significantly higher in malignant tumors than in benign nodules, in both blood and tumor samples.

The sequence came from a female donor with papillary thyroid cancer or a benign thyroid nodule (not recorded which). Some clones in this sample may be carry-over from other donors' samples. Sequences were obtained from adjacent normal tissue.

The DNA is as follows: TGTGCCAGCTCGGGGATTGTTGTCAATGAGCAGTTCTTC. Translated, this is CASSGIVVNEQFF. This chain joins TRBV19 to TRBJ2-1, with a tentative D gene TRBD2 over 5 matching bases. Between the V and J ends, shortened by 9 bases and 6 bases respectively, the junction contains 15 bases. Reading from cysteine to phenylalanine, the CDR3 counts 13 amino acids. Here the CDR3 DNA is all that survives: 39 bases in frame from base 1. The germline V gene (reference sequence) gives CDR1 as LNHDA and CDR2 as SQIVND.